This is a list of T cell receptor beta chains from one sample in a study of blood T cell repertoires in COVID-19. The repertoire was sequenced with immunoSEQ multiplex PCR; TCRdb's copy has only in-frame clones and lacks some. The sample contains roughly 340,000 clones, about 87% of which appear only once. The specimen was peripheral blood. These receptors all come from a woman aged 50 to 65 with COVID-19, enrolled during active disease. CDR3s include the opening cysteine and the closing phenylalanine or tryptophan. Each record gives: J gene, V gene, CDR3 protein.

J: TRBJ2-7
V: TRBV7-8
CDR3: CASSFRGTGGSYEQYF

J: TRBJ2-4
V: TRBV29-1
CDR3: CSGISGRDLYF

J: TRBJ2-3
V: TRBV4-2
CDR3: CASSQGPEGADTQYF

J: TRBJ1-1
V: TRBV25-1
CDR3: CASSDRGGEAFF

J: TRBJ1-1
V: TRBV19
CDR3: CASSDLTGTGATEAFF

J: TRBJ2-3
V: TRBV11-2
CDR3: CASSLLAGTGDTQYF

J: TRBJ2-1
V: TRBV2
CDR3: CASSRQISSYNEQFF

J: TRBJ2-5
V: TRBV9
CDR3: CASSAGTRRETQYF

J: TRBJ2-7
V: TRBV29-1
CDR3: CSVGGGYEQYF

J: TRBJ1-1
V: TRBV7-9
CDR3: CASSLQNTEAFF

J: TRBJ1-1
V: TRBV7-2
CDR3: CASSSQGFSLVHTEAFF

J: TRBJ2-2
V: TRBV3-1/TRBV3-2
CDR3: CASSQARPGGPFAGELFF

J: TRBJ2-7
V: TRBV5-6
CDR3: CASSRRQFFEQYF

J: TRBJ2-2
V: TRBV11-2
CDR3: CASSLETGELFF

J: TRBJ1-2
V: TRBV3-1/TRBV3-2
CDR3: CASSQALGDSYGYTF

J: TRBJ2-1
V: TRBV29-1
CDR3: CSVEGGLNNEQFF

J: TRBJ2-2
V: TRBV5-1
CDR3: CASSLAPVAGAKGRDTGELFF

J: TRBJ1-3
V: TRBV10-2
CDR3: CASRAAGGEDTIYF

J: TRBJ2-1
V: TRBV2
CDR3: CASARRGLAGDSYNEQFF

J: TRBJ2-3
V: TRBV18
CDR3: CASARGRPTSTDTQYF

J: TRBJ1-1
V: TRBV16
CDR3: CASSQSKGRVEAFF

J: TRBJ2-7
V: TRBV9
CDR3: CASSVHRESHEQYF

J: TRBJ1-1
V: TRBV5-4
CDR3: CASSLGQGAEAFF

J: TRBJ2-1
V: TRBV11-3
CDR3: CASSLGSGRGTYNEQFF

J: TRBJ1-2
V: TRBV30
CDR3: CAWSVQGVGYTF

J: TRBJ1-5
V: TRBV27
CDR3: CASSHRQGAYQPQHF

J: TRBJ1-2
V: TRBV9
CDR3: CASSVAGGLYGYTF

J: TRBJ2-1
V: TRBV9
CDR3: CASSVGTGREYNEQFF

J: TRBJ2-5
V: TRBV5-1
CDR3: CASSLRPGGRETQYF

J: TRBJ1-1
V: TRBV18
CDR3: CASSRLDRGTEAFF

J: TRBJ2-5
V: TRBV5-1
CDR3: CASIETSGSRAETQYF

J: TRBJ1-1
V: TRBV19
CDR3: CASSKVRGTPEAFF

J: TRBJ2-7
V: TRBV14
CDR3: CASSQDGRGGPKFEQYF

J: TRBJ2-7
V: TRBV7-9
CDR3: CSSELASYEQYF

J: TRBJ1-1
V: TRBV3-1/TRBV3-2
CDR3: CASSERGPWTGDSREAFF

J: TRBJ2-3
V: TRBV2
CDR3: CASSGDSRSTDTQYF

J: TRBJ2-2
V: TRBV7-6
CDR3: CASSPRTSGVYTGELFF

J: TRBJ2-2
V: TRBV4-2
CDR3: CASSARLAGGEGGELFF

J: TRBJ1-6
V: TRBV5-4
CDR3: CASSPGGTENSPLHF

J: TRBJ1-1
V: TRBV27
CDR3: CASRRQGVGNTEAFF

J: TRBJ2-2
V: TRBV5-4
CDR3: CASSQKRSGANTGELFF

J: TRBJ1-1
V: TRBV30
CDR3: CAWSVGTANTEAFF

J: TRBJ1-2
V: TRBV6-5
CDR3: CASSSGFGYTF

J: TRBJ2-2
V: TRBV7-2
CDR3: CASSSPGEGQGELFF

J: TRBJ1-1
V: TRBV7-3
CDR3: CASSLNSQGNTEAFF

J: TRBJ1-5
V: TRBV7-2
CDR3: CASSLGWPNSNQPQHF

J: TRBJ1-3
V: TRBV13
CDR3: CASSLDSSSGNTIYF

J: TRBJ2-7
V: TRBV19
CDR3: CASSFGDRSSYEQYF

J: TRBJ1-1
V: TRBV7-6
CDR3: CASSGQGGTEAFF

J: TRBJ1-4
V: TRBV6-1
CDR3: CASSELGRGREKLFF

J: TRBJ2-5
V: TRBV11-3
CDR3: CASSPTSWGYGQETQYF

J: TRBJ1-2
V: TRBV7-2
CDR3: CASSLDRGGRYTF

J: TRBJ2-5
V: TRBV5-1
CDR3: CASSMGQRTQETQYF

J: TRBJ2-7
V: TRBV7-2
CDR3: CASTVGRPALEQYF

J: TRBJ1-2
V: TRBV28
CDR3: CASSLGPSHYGYTF